The sequence of this T cell receptor beta chain was determined in a study of blood T cell repertoires in COVID-19. Repertoires were generated with immunoSEQ multiplex PCR, while TCRdb's copy carries only in-frame clones and drops some. The data show approximately 140,000 clones, 65% to 80% seen once. The J segment lost 7 bases and the V segment lost 5 bases, leaving 19 bases of the junction unmatched. This CDR3 region has 18 residues. Germline V CDR1 and CDR2: PRHDT, FYEKMQ (reference sequence). Sequencing was done on a sample of peripheral blood. The sequence was obtained from a man between 60 and 75 years old with acute or convalescent COVID-19. V and J are TRBV13 and TRBJ2-2; 7 nucleotides line up with TRBD1. In DNA form, the CDR3 reads TGTGCCAGCAGCCCTTCTGCCGACAGGGCCCGCTCGGGCGGGGAGCTGTTTTTT. Residues: CASSPSADRARSGGELFF.